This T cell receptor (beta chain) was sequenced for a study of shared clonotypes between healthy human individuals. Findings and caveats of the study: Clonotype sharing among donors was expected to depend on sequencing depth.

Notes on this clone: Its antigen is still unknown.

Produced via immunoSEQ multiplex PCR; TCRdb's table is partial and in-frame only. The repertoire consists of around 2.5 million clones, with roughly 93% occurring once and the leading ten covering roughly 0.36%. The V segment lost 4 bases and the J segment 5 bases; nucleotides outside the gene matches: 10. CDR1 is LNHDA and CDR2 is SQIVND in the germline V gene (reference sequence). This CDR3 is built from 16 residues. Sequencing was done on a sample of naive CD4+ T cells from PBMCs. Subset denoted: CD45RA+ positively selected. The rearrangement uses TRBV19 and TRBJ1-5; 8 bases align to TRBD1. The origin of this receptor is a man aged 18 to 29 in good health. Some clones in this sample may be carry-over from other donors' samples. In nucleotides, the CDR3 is TGTGCCAGTAGTACAACAGGGGGTCGTTTGGATCAGCCCCAGCATTTT. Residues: CASSTTGGRLDQPQHF.